This T cell receptor beta chain was recovered during a study of cytomegalovirus exposure and HLA in healthy donors. The primer mix had 60 Vbeta and 13 Jbeta primers. Profiling relied on immunoSEQ multiplex PCR, and the TCRdb table lists in-frame clones only, not all of them. The data hold about 79,000 clones, with 67% observed a single time. This clone occurred a few times. Sequencing was performed on PBMCs. This sequence originates from a woman aged 50 to 60 in good health and CMV-seropositive.

The CDR3 bases are TGTGCCATCAGCCCAGGGGAAGTTGGTAATTCACCCCTCCACTTT. Protein: CAISPGEVGNSPLHF. The chain carries TRBV10-3 and TRBJ1-6; perhaps TRBD1 as D (6 bases). The germline V gene has CDR1 ENHRY and CDR2 SYGVKD. This CDR3 contains 15 residues. Deletions cut 6 bases from V and 6 bases from J, with 15 bases between.